A selection of T cell receptor beta chains follows, all from one sample in a study of T-cell reconstitution after alpha-beta-depleted transplantation in children. TCRdb re-called the PCR reads through MiXCR, storing one row per CDR3 protein. The sample holds approximately 210,000 distinct CDR3 sequences; just over 14% are singletons and the top ten take less than 15%. The starting material was PBMCs from the stem cell graft donor, obtained from the stem cell graft. Source of these receptors: a human donor who donated a stem cell graft to a child with acute lymphoblastic leukemia. The CDR3 runs from the conserved cysteine through the conserved F or W. The D gene is left open where the match is weak. Clone sizes are given selectively: once, few, many, or a class where the clone is expanded.

d_call j_call clone_size v_call cdr3_aa cdr3_nt
- TRBJ2-2 many TRBV12-3/TRBV12-4 CASRRGTGELFF TGTGCCAGCAGGAGGGGCACCGGGGAGCTGTTTTTT
TRBD1 TRBJ1-3 many TRBV29-1 CSVGQGDSAGNTIYF TGCAGCGTTGGACAGGGGGATTCGGCTGGAAACACCATATATTTT
- TRBJ2-5 many TRBV10-3 CAISESAGSGETQYF TGTGCCATCAGTGAGTCAGCGGGCTCGGGGGAGACCCAGTACTTC
- TRBJ1-3 many TRBV7-6 CASSLIRGNTIYF TGTGCCAGCAGCTTGATAAGGGGTAACACCATATATTTT
- TRBJ2-5 - TRBV10-3 CAISEGEIQYF TGTGCCATCAGTGAGGGCGAGATCCAGTACTTC
TRBD2 TRBJ2-5 many TRBV20-1 CSARTSGVVGETQYF TGCAGTGCTAGGACTAGCGGGGTGGTGGGGGAGACCCAGTACTTC
TRBD1 TRBJ1-1 many TRBV4-2 CASSGQGVTEAFF TGTGCCAGCAGTGGACAGGGGGTGACTGAAGCTTTCTTT
- TRBJ2-2 many TRBV5-1 CASSLLNRRPLSTGELFF TGCGCCAGCAGCTTATTGAACAGGCGCCCTTTGAGCACCGGGGAGCTGTTTTTT
- TRBJ2-5 many TRBV3-1 CASSQGTHGAQYF TGTGCCAGCAGCCAAGGAACCCATGGGGCCCAGTACTTC
TRBD1 TRBJ2-6 - TRBV27 CASWGTGLPGANVLTF TGTGCCAGCTGGGGGACAGGTCTCCCCGGGGCCAACGTCCTGACTTTC
- TRBJ2-1 medium-sized TRBV12-3/TRBV12-4 CASSPTPGTYNEQFF TGTGCCAGCAGCCCCACGCCCGGGACATACAATGAGCAGTTCTTC
TRBD1 TRBJ2-1 many TRBV29-1 CSAPRQGANEQFF TGCAGCGCCCCCCGGCAGGGGGCGAATGAGCAGTTCTTC
TRBD2 TRBJ2-1 - TRBV5-1 CASSISGDDNEQFF TGCGCCAGCAGCATTAGCGGGGACGACAATGAGCAGTTCTTC
- TRBJ2-5 - TRBV15 CATSRTTGQETQYF TGTGCCACCAGCCGTACGACAGGACAAGAGACCCAGTACTTC
TRBD1 TRBJ2-3 many TRBV10-3 CAISARTGDTDTQYF TGTGCCATCAGTGCCCGGACAGGGGACACAGATACGCAGTATTTT
- TRBJ1-5 - TRBV6-1 CASSPRFDTARQPQHF TGTGCCAGCAGTCCGCGGTTCGACACCGCTAGGCAGCCCCAGCATTTT
TRBD1 TRBJ1-2 many TRBV20-1 CSATDGQGGYGYTF TGCAGTGCTACCGACGGACAGGGAGGCTATGGCTACACCTTC
TRBD1 TRBJ1-1 many TRBV9 CASSQPRGMAFF TGTGCCAGCAGCCAACCCAGGGGGATGGCTTTCTTT
TRBD2 TRBJ2-7 few TRBV5-5 CASSLRVAGRDEQYF TGTGCCAGCAGCTTGAGAGTAGCGGGTCGGGACGAGCAGTACTTC
TRBD2 TRBJ2-1 - TRBV5-6 CASGPGLAGVTSYNEQFF TGTGCCAGCGGCCCGGGGCTAGCGGGAGTGACGAGTTACAATGAGCAGTTCTTC
TRBD1 TRBJ2-2 many TRBV5-1 CASSPGTGSTGELFF TGCGCCAGCAGCCCGGGGACAGGGAGCACCGGGGAGCTGTTTTTT
- TRBJ1-4 once TRBV7-6 CASSAQEVNEKLFF TGTGCCAGCAGCGCCCAGGAAGTTAATGAAAAACTGTTTTTT
TRBD2 TRBJ2-7 many TRBV5-1 CASSFSLAGGATYEQYF TGCGCCAGCAGCTTTTCCCTAGCGGGAGGTGCAACCTACGAGCAGTACTTC
TRBD1 TRBJ1-2 few TRBV6-1 CASSGRTGNYGYTF TGTGCCAGCAGTGGACGGACAGGGAACTATGGCTACACCTTC
- TRBJ1-1 many TRBV20-1 CSARDPGGTEAFF TGCAGTGCTAGAGATCCGGGGGGCACTGAAGCTTTCTTT
- TRBJ2-2 - TRBV7-2 CASSPELERELFF TGTGCCAGCAGCCCCGAGCTGGAGAGGGAGCTGTTTTTT
- TRBJ2-6 many TRBV27 CATSPGANVLTF TGTGCCACAAGTCCTGGGGCCAACGTCCTGACTTTC
- TRBJ2-7 - TRBV5-1 CASSLWSGDPYEQYF TGCGCCAGCAGCTTGTGGTCAGGGGACCCTTACGAGCAGTACTTC
TRBD1 TRBJ1-2 many TRBV12-3/TRBV12-4 CASSRGGGQGVMSYTF TGTGCCAGCAGCCGGGGAGGGGGACAGGGGGTAATGAGCTACACCTTC
TRBD1 TRBJ1-2 few TRBV30 CAWSSGRQGHYGYTF TGTGCCTGGAGTTCTGGCCGACAGGGACACTATGGCTACACCTTC
TRBD1 TRBJ1-2 many TRBV24-1 CATSERTGRDYGYTF TGTGCCACCAGTGAGCGGACAGGGCGCGACTATGGCTACACCTTC
TRBD1 TRBJ2-1 - TRBV11-3 CASGQGAWEQFF TGTGCCAGCGGGCAGGGGGCATGGGAGCAGTTCTTC
- TRBJ2-2 many TRBV5-6 CASSEGVAGELFF TGTGCCAGCAGCGAGGGGGTTGCCGGGGAGCTGTTTTTT
- TRBJ1-2 many TRBV28 CASSLTGALGF TGTGCCAGCAGTTTAACGGGGGCCCTTGGCTTC
- TRBJ1-2 many TRBV5-5 CASSLWPEANYGYTF TGTGCCAGCAGCTTGTGGCCAGAAGCTAACTATGGCTACACCTTC
- TRBJ2-7 many TRBV20-1 CSASLGILYEQYF TGCAGTGCTAGTCTCGGGATTCTCTACGAGCAGTACTTC
- TRBJ2-1 many TRBV20-1 CSAREWGARFDEQFF TGCAGTGCTAGAGAGTGGGGGGCGCGCTTCGATGAGCAGTTCTTC
- TRBJ1-2 few TRBV7-2 CASSPDSAYYGYTF TGTGCCAGCAGCCCCGATTCAGCTTACTATGGCTACACCTTC
TRBD1 TRBJ1-1 many TRBV20-1 CSAGGRRVNTEAFF TGCAGTGCAGGGGGCAGAAGGGTGAACACTGAAGCTTTCTTT
TRBD1 TRBJ1-5 - TRBV6-5 CASRMTGFQPQHF TGTGCCAGCAGAATGACAGGGTTTCAGCCCCAGCATTTT
TRBD1 TRBJ1-2 - TRBV7-9 CASSFGRGQGAFGYTF TGTGCCAGCAGCTTCGGGCGGGGACAGGGGGCGTTTGGCTACACCTTC
- TRBJ2-5 many TRBV9 CASSVVGRDQETQYF TGTGCCAGCAGCGTAGTAGGGAGAGACCAAGAGACCCAGTACTTC
- TRBJ2-5 many TRBV5-1 CASGIMDLGETQYF TGCGCCAGCGGGATTATGGATTTGGGAGAGACCCAGTACTTC
TRBD2 TRBJ2-3 many TRBV10-3 CAISTSGNRDTQYF TGTGCCATCAGTACTAGCGGGAATCGAGATACGCAGTATTTT
- TRBJ2-1 many TRBV5-6 CASSQDRNYNEQFF TGTGCCAGCAGCCAGGACAGAAACTACAATGAGCAGTTCTTC
- TRBJ1-1 - TRBV6-2/TRBV6-3 CASSYIAEAFF TGTGCCAGCAGTTACATCGCTGAAGCTTTCTTT
- TRBJ2-7 many TRBV5-1 CASSFGTSNYEQYF TGCGCCAGCAGCTTCGGGACTTCCAACTACGAGCAGTACTTC
TRBD1 TRBJ2-7 many TRBV7-9 CASSFGARGGHEQYF TGTGCCAGCAGCTTTGGGGCCCGAGGGGGCCACGAGCAGTACTTC
- TRBJ2-3 - TRBV7-9 CASSFSGPTDTQYF TGTGCCAGCAGCTTTAGCGGCCCCACAGATACGCAGTATTTT
- TRBJ1-1 many TRBV20-1 CSASFTGTTEAFF TGCAGTGCTAGTTTTACAGGGACGACTGAAGCTTTCTTT
- TRBJ2-5 - TRBV3-1 CASCNSAGREETQYF TGTGCCAGCTGCAACTCGGCCGGACGCGAAGAGACCCAGTACTTC
TRBD1 TRBJ2-5 many TRBV2 CASSARTGGQETQYF TGTGCCAGCAGTGCCAGGACAGGGGGCCAAGAGACCCAGTACTTC